The 2 T cell receptor beta chains below were found in one sample sequenced in a study of circulating tumor DNA in untreated peripheral T-cell lymphoma. Sequencing used immunoSEQ multiplex PCR; TCRdb keeps in-frame clones, though not all of them. The sample consists of roughly 7,100 clones, 77% of them appearing once. Material: tumor tissue. The receptors were sampled from a human donor with peripheral T-cell lymphoma.

Of note for this clone: The junction departs from germline at one end; a sequencing error may be responsible. This chain uses TRBV18 with TRBJ2-1; D unclear. Germline CDR1 KGHSH, CDR2 LQKENI. The CDR3 sequence is 15 residues long. CDR3 loop: CASSLTVPSHNEQFF. CDR3 DNA: TGTGCCAGCTCGCTCACAGTGCCCTCCCACAATGAGCAGTTCTTC. The full variable domain, rest sourced from reference TRBV18 and TRBJ2-1, is NAGVMQNPRHLVRRRGQEARLRCSPMKGHSHVYWYRQLPEEGLKFMVYLQKENIIDESGMPKERFSAEFPKEGPSILRIQQVVRGDSAAYFCASSLTVPSHNEQFFGPGTRLTVL.

This clone was seen just once. This chain uses TRBV6-8 with TRBJ1-6; D is perhaps TRBD1 (5 bases). This CDR3 spans 15 amino acids. Germline CDR1 is MNHGY and CDR2 is SAAAGT. Trimming removed 0 bases at V and 9 bases at J, with 12 bases between. The CDR3 DNA reads as TGTGCCAGCAGTTACTCGGGGCAGGGAATTTCACCCCTCCACTTT. This codes for CASSYSGQGISPLHF.